This TCR beta chain was profiled in a study of T-cell reconstitution after alpha-beta-depleted transplantation in children. Trimming took 1 base from V and 1 from J, leaving 10 bases between them. Germline V gene data show CDR1 as LGHNA and CDR2 as YSLEER. This CDR3 contains 15 residues. For TCRbeta, the library was prepared with unique molecular identifiers. One entry per CDR3 protein results from TCRdb running MiXCR on the PCR reads. Seen here are more than 500,000 distinct CDR3 sequences, about an eighth observed once, and the top ten hold around 13%. Study-level results: Several hundred expanded graft clones reportedly supplied alpha-beta T cells about two months after transplant. Fresh T-cell production supplied most of the T-cell counts and diversity seen one year after transplant. At day 60, the high TCRbeta diversity found in some patients originated from recipient T cells and thymic progenitors that had survived.

This clonotype was picked up a small number of times. The antigen remains undetermined. The origin of this receptor is a female patient aged 2 to 10 who had a stem cell transplant for aplastic anemia, so the T cells may come from the graft donor. V is TRBV4-3 and J is TRBJ1-1; possible D gene TRBD1, 5 bases. This specimen was PBMCs, mostly from graft donor cells, taken 180 days after TCRalphabeta/CD19-depleted stem cell transplant. The CDR3 loop is CASSQGPGPNTEAFF. The CDR3 nucleotides are TGCGCCAGCAGCCAAGGACCGGGGCCGAACACTGAAGCTTTCTTT.